The text below deals with one T cell receptor (beta chain). The antigen is not known. This entry is derived from a study of regulatory T cells in long-lasting Graves disease. Findings of the study overall: Persistent Graves' patients showed less TCR diversity than newly diagnosed ones. Segments TRBV28, TRBJ1-2 and TRBJ2-5 showed preferential usage in persistent disease.

According to the study, TCR beta libraries were built with iRepertoire HTBI primers and CDR3-region Arm-PCR. TCRdb fed the multiplex PCR reads into MiXCR, producing one record per CDR3 protein. The repertoire consists of 300,000 to 450,000 distinct CDR3 sequences, with about 14% occurring once and the leading ten covering approximately 22%. This CDR3 region has 16 residues. V lost 8 bases to trimming and J lost 2 bases; unmatched junction nucleotides: 12. CDR1 is MNHEY, CDR2 SVGEGT, per germline. The time point is: newly diagnosed GD, antithyroid drugs for less than 3 months. RNA extracted from PBMCs served as the sequencing template. An endocrinology department in Xi'an, China, recruited the patients. EDTA tubes received about 9.4 milliliters of drawn peripheral blood.

Sequenced material: peripheral blood mononuclear cells (PBMCs), taken at new diagnosis, from a patient treated with antithyroid drugs. V gene TRBV6-2 or TRBV6-3 combines with J gene TRBJ2-5, with 9 bases identical to TRBD2. The receptor was derived from a female donor with Graves disease. The chain's CDR3 is CASCTGTSTYQETQYF. The DNA for the CDR3 is TGTGCCAGCTGTACCGGGACTAGCACTTATCAAGAGACCCAGTACTTC.